This T cell receptor (beta chain) is from a study of CD8 T cells in Susac syndrome. The CDR3 extends over 15 amino acids. CDR1 is SGHRS, CDR2 YFSETQ, per germline. V gave up 4 bases and J gave up 0 bases, with 13 bases separating them. It was with random hexamers that 0.5 to 1 ug RNA was reverse transcribed. Via MiXCR, TCRdb re-called the immunoSEQ multiplex PCR reads, giving one row per CDR3 protein. The repertoire consists of some 180,000 distinct CDR3 sequences, with about 94% occurring once and the leading ten covering about 0.1%. Sequenced input: CD4+ T cells from PBMCs. The sequence derives from a human donor with Susac syndrome. The chain links TRBV5-1 to TRBJ1-1; perhaps TRBD1 as D (5 bases). In DNA, the CDR3 is TGCGCCAGCAGCACTACCGGGACCCTGAACACTGAAGCTTTCTTT. Its protein is CASSTTGTLNTEAFF.